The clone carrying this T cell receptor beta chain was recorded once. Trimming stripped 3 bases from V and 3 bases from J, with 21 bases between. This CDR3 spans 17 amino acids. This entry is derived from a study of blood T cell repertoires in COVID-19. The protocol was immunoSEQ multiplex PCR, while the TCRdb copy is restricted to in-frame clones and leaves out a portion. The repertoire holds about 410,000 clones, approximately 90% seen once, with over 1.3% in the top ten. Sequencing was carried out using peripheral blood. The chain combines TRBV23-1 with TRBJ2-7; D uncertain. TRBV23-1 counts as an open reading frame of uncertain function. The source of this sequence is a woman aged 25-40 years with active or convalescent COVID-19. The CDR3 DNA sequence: TGCGCCAGCAGTCACCTAAACGTAAACAGTTACCACTACGAGCAGTACTTC. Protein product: CASSHLNVNSYHYEQYF.